These 29 T cell receptor beta chains originate from one sample sequenced in a study of cytomegalovirus exposure and HLA in healthy donors (TCRdb year 2017). Library creation used the immunoSEQ multiplex PCR assay. The multiplex PCR relied on a mix of 60 forward primers for TCR Vbeta segments and 13 reverse primers for TCR Jbeta segments. TCRdb re-hosts the immuneACCESS table, in-frame sequences only. Its copies lack some clones; in the studies checked, an unresolved V gene accounts for under half of them, and the cause for the rest is not known. The sample has about 84,000 clones on record, approximately 90% of them singletons. Of the sample, roughly 2.2% falls within the top ten clones. Sequenced input: PBMCs. All receptors come from a man between 18 and 29 years old in good health and CMV-seronegative.

The rearrangement joins TRBV28 to TRBJ2-1; D not certain. The CDR3 contains 16 residues. The ends were cut back, 7 bases at V and 0 bases at J, with 16 bases in the middle. Germline CDR1 MDHEN, CDR2 SYDVKM. The CDR3 here is CASNPTSTGSYNEQFF. The CDR3 DNA is TGTGCCAGCAACCCTACGAGTACGGGCTCCTACAATGAGCAGTTCTTC.

V is TRBV7-3 and J is TRBJ2-1, with 11 bases fitting TRBD1. The CDR3 spans 16 residues. The V segment lost 5 bases and the J segment 7 bases; nucleotides outside the gene matches: 10. Germline V gene sequence: CDR1 SGHTA, CDR2 FQGTGA. CDR3 in DNA: TGTGCCAGCAGCCCCGTGGGGGGACAGGGGGGGAATGAGCAGTTCTTC. Translation gives CASSPVGGQGGNEQFF.

The chain carries TRBV5-6 and TRBJ1-2; D perhaps matches TRBD1 (5 bases). This CDR3 is 13 amino acids long. Germline V lookup: CDR1 SGHDT, CDR2 YYEEEE. V was clipped by 2 bases and J by 5 bases, with 10 bases between them. The DNA for the CDR3 is TGTGCCAGCAGCTTCCAGGGTATTTATGGCTACACCTTC. This codes for CASSFQGIYGYTF.

This clone was observed a handful of times. The J gene is TRBJ1-6, the V gene TRBV18; no firm D call. V was shortened by 6 bases and J by 6 bases, with 9 bases between the two germline ends. The CDR3 loop spans 13 amino acids. Germline V CDR1 and CDR2: KGHSH, LQKENI. The CDR3 is CASSRSRNSPLHF. The CDR3 DNA reads TGTGCCAGCTCGAGGTCCCGTAATTCACCCCTCCACTTT.

In this sample, this clone turned up a few times. The chain links TRBV7-9 to TRBJ2-7; no reliable D call. The CDR3 spans 13 residues. The V gene's germline CDR1 is SEHNR and CDR2 FQNEAQ (reference sequence). V lost 5 bases and J lost 6, with 14 bases in between. CDR3 sequence reads: CASSPQTLGEQYF. In DNA, the CDR3 is TGTGCCAGCAGCCCCCAGACTTTGGGCGAGCAGTACTTC.

V is TRBV6-5 and J is TRBJ1-2, with 7 nucleotides matching TRBD1. The CDR3 length is 15 residues. Per the germline V gene, CDR1 is MNHEY and CDR2 is SVGAGI. With 4 bases clipped from V and 6 bases from J, the junction kept 11 bases outside the gene matches. The CDR3 region has the DNA TGTGCCAGCAGTTTCTATACCGGGACAGAAGATGGCTACACCTTC. Protein sequence: CASSFYTGTEDGYTF.

The V and J genes are TRBV7-9 and TRBJ2-1; TRBD2 is a possible D gene (5 bases). Germline V gene sequence: CDR1 SEHNR, CDR2 FQNEAQ (reference sequence). This CDR3 is 14 amino acids long. V lost 5 bases to trimming and J lost 9 bases, with 17 bases between them. For the CDR3, the DNA is TGTGCCAGCAGCCGTCTGGGCGTCCGGGGTGAGCAGTTCTTC. Translated: CASSRLGVRGEQFF.

V and J are TRBV12-5 and TRBJ2-7, with 11 bases lining up with TRBD1. The trim removed 6 bases at V and 3 bases at J, leaving 13 bases unmatched. Germline values: CDR1 LGHNT, CDR2 FRNRAP. The CDR3 sequence is 17 residues long. In nucleotides, the CDR3 is TGTGCTAGTGGCCTGAGTGGGCCGGGACAGGGGGTCTACGAGCAGTACTTC. Its protein product is CASGLSGPGQGVYEQYF.

The V gene is TRBV2, the J gene TRBJ1-1; the match to TRBD1 covers 7 bases. V was pared by 9 bases and J by 6 bases, with 13 bases of the junction left unmatched. Per the germline V gene, CDR1 is SNHLY and CDR2 is FYNNEI. The CDR3 covers 14 residues. The DNA of the CDR3 is TGTGCCAGAAGGGGAACAGGGGAGTTCGCTGAAGCTTTCTTT. As protein: CARRGTGEFAEAFF.

V gene TRBV29-1 combines with J gene TRBJ1-1; D is undetermined. This CDR3 comprises 14 residues. Germline V lookup: CDR1 SQVTM, CDR2 ANQGSEA. V dropped 6 bases and J dropped 3 bases, with 17 bases sitting between them. The CDR3 DNA reads as TGCAGCGTCGCCTCGCCCGGGGTTTACACTGAAGCTTTCTTT. Translated: CSVASPGVYTEAFF.

The J gene is TRBJ2-1, the V gene TRBV11-2, with D maybe TRBD1 (5 bases). The germline V gene encodes CDR1 SGHAT and CDR2 FQNNGV. Trimming removed 2 bases at V and 4 bases at J, with 12 bases between. There are 15 residues in the CDR3. For the CDR3, the DNA is TGTGCCAGCAGCTTAAGTACAGGTATTTACAATGAGCAGTTCTTC. It is translated as CASSLSTGIYNEQFF.

This chain joins TRBV6-5 and TRBJ2-1; possible D gene TRBD2, 6 bases. This CDR3 spans 15 amino acids. In germline, CDR1 is MNHEY, CDR2 SVGAGI. V dropped 8 bases and J dropped 2 bases, with 16 bases sitting between them. The CDR3 nucleotides are TGTGCCAGCTGGGGAACTAGCAGCCCCTACAATGAGCAGTTCTTC. This sequence encodes CASWGTSSPYNEQFF.

The gene calls are TRBV27 and TRBJ2-6; the D is unclear. The length of the CDR3 is 14 residues. V was cut by 4 bases and J by 0 bases, with 4 bases left in between. Germline V gene data show CDR1 as MNHEY and CDR2 as SMNVEV (reference sequence). The CDR3, as DNA: TGTGCCAGCAGTTCCCTCTCTGGGGCCAACGTCCTGACTTTC. This codes for CASSSLSGANVLTF.

The gene calls are TRBV5-1 and TRBJ1-4; D ambiguous. Trimming stripped 0 bases from V and 4 bases from J, with 10 bases between. Germline loops: CDR1 SGHRS, CDR2 YFSETQ. This CDR3 spans 15 amino acids. As DNA, the CDR3 is TGCGCCAGCAGCTTGGCGGCAGGTGATAATGAAAAACTGTTTTTT. Protein product: CASSLAAGDNEKLFF.

The chain links TRBV28 to TRBJ2-1; perhaps TRBD2 as D (5 bases). Trimming took off 2 bases at V and 4 bases at J, with 18 bases between the two ends. Germline V gene sequence: CDR1 MDHEN, CDR2 SYDVKM. The CDR3 totals 17 residues. The CDR3 loop is CASSLGLGRWEYNEQFF. The DNA for the CDR3 is TGTGCCAGCAGTTTAGGGCTTGGGAGATGGGAGTACAATGAGCAGTTCTTC.

The rearrangement joins TRBV21-1 to TRBJ2-1; the DNA was not compared with TRBD2, the D call given in the table. TRBV21-1 is deemed a pseudogene. This CDR3 comprises 18 residues. The CDR3, as DNA: TGTGCCAGCAGCAAAAAAGGCCGGGCGGGAGGGCCGGACAATGAGCAGTTCTTC. Its protein product is CASSKKGRAGGPDNEQFF.

The chain is built from TRBV5-6 and TRBJ2-2; D not resolved. Germline lookup yields CDR1 SGHDT and CDR2 YYEEEE. Trimming shortened V by 0 bases and J by 4 bases, and 13 bases separated the two germline ends. This CDR3 comprises 16 residues. The CDR3 nucleotides read TGTGCCAGCAGCTTGGCTCCGGTCGAACGCACCGGGGAGCTGTTTTTT. It yields the protein CASSLAPVERTGELFF.

The V call is TRBV28, the J call TRBJ2-1; D might be TRBD1 (5 bases). The CDR3 is 14 residues long. Germline V gene sequence: CDR1 MDHEN, CDR2 SYDVKM. Between the trimmed V and J ends, which lost 2 bases and 6 bases, there was a span of 11 bases. For the CDR3, the DNA is TGTGCCAGCAGTTTACCCCCCAGGGTCAATGAGCAGTTCTTC. Protein product: CASSLPPRVNEQFF.

This clone was recorded once. V gene TRBV10-3 combines with J gene TRBJ2-1; 7 bases line up with TRBD2. CDR1 ENHRY and CDR2 SYGVKD come from the germline V gene. The trim removed 8 bases at V and 4 bases at J, leaving 11 bases unmatched. CDR3 size: 15 residues. This chain's CDR3 is CAIGVGGGPYNEQFF. The DNA for the CDR3 is TGTGCCATCGGGGTCGGGGGAGGGCCGTACAATGAGCAGTTCTTC.

The chain combines TRBV5-6 with TRBJ1-1; D is ambiguous. Germline lookup yields CDR1 SGHDT and CDR2 YYEEEE. Trimming stripped 4 bases from V and 1 base from J, with 14 bases between. The length of the CDR3 is 15 residues. The DNA of the CDR3 is TGTGCCAGCAGCCCTCGACTGATCGCGAACACTGAAGCTTTCTTT. Protein sequence: CASSPRLIANTEAFF.

The V gene is TRBV28, the J gene TRBJ1-6; possibly TRBD1 for D (5 bases). Germline CDR1 is MDHEN and CDR2 is SYDVKM. V lost 4 bases to trimming and J lost 14 bases, with 12 bases between them. This CDR3 has 12 residues. The CDR3 coding sequence is TGTGCCAGCAGTTCGGGGGTTAGGGCCCTCCACTTT. Its translation: CASSSGVRALHF.

The J gene is TRBJ1-4, the V gene TRBV6-1; TRBD1 is a possible D gene (6 bases). Germline V gene data show CDR1 as MNHNS and CDR2 as SASEGT. The CDR3 is made up of 15 amino acids. The V end was cut by 5 bases, the J end by 7 bases, with 17 bases between. CDR3 loop: CASSFIQGRGEKLFF. CDR3 nucleotide sequence: TGTGCCAGCAGTTTTATACAGGGAAGGGGTGAAAAACTGTTTTTT.

The V and J genes are TRBV12-5 and TRBJ1-3; D is unclear. Trimming shortened V by 6 bases and J by 9 bases, and 18 bases separated the two germline ends. The germline V gene encodes CDR1 LGHNT and CDR2 FRNRAP. The CDR3 spans 14 residues. CDR3 residues: CASGTKESRCTIYF. The DNA for the CDR3 is TGTGCTAGTGGCACAAAAGAAAGTCGATGCACCATATATTTT.

The chain uses TRBV2 and TRBJ1-4; no clear D gene. The germline CDR1 and CDR2 sequences are SNHLY and FYNNEI. This CDR3 contains 13 residues. V lost 6 bases, J lost 10 bases, and 15 bases lay in between. As DNA, the CDR3 is TGTGCCAGCAGCGATCAAACTCGGGGAAAACTGTTTTTT. Translation: CASSDQTRGKLFF.

This chain joins TRBV19 and TRBJ1-5, with D possibly TRBD1 on 5 matching bases. The V end was cut by 5 bases, the J end by 7 bases, with 21 bases between. Germline assignment: CDR1 LNHDA and CDR2 SQIVND (reference sequence). The CDR3 length is 16 residues. For the CDR3, the DNA is TGTGCCAGTAGTTCACAAGGAACGGGGGGAGGGCAGCCCCAGCATTTT. Its translation: CASSSQGTGGGQPQHF.

This clone was seen a handful of times. The rearrangement joins TRBV6-1 to TRBJ1-5; no definite D call. Trimming shortened V by 1 base and J by 6 bases, and 10 bases separated the two germline ends. Germline V gives CDR1 MNHNS, CDR2 SASEGT. The CDR3 consists of 14 residues. The CDR3 DNA sequence: TGTGCCAGCAGTGAAGGGGAGGGCGCTCAGCCCCAGCATTTT. Translated: CASSEGEGAQPQHF.

The sample holds a few counts of this clone. The chain combines TRBV6-6 with TRBJ1-1; 8 positions agree with TRBD1. The germline gives CDR1 MNHNY, CDR2 SVGAGI (reference sequence). The CDR3 is made up of 16 amino acids. V shed 2 bases, J shed 6 bases, and the junction held 11 bases outside the gene matches. The CDR3 loop reads CASSYLRGQGQAEAFF. Here the CDR3 DNA reads TGTGCCAGCAGTTACCTCAGGGGGCAGGGGCAGGCTGAAGCTTTCTTT.

V gene TRBV12-5 combines with J gene TRBJ2-1; no reliable D call. CDR1 is LGHNT, CDR2 FRNRAP, per germline. V was shortened by 5 bases and J by 9 bases, with 11 bases between the two germline ends. The CDR3 is made up of 12 amino acids. CDR3 protein: CASGLSGGEQFF. The DNA for the CDR3 is TGTGCTAGTGGTCTCTCCGGCGGTGAGCAGTTCTTC. The entire variable domain, with the rest obtained from reference TRBV12-5 and TRBJ2-1, is as follows: DARVTQTPRHKVTEMGQEVTMRCQPILGHNTVFWYRQTMMQGLELLAYFRNRAPLDDSGMPKDRFSAEMPDATLATLKIQPSEPRDSAVYFCASGLSGGEQFFGPGTRLTVL.

This clone was seen only a few times. The V gene is TRBV28, the J gene TRBJ1-5; D not resolved. Trimming took off 3 bases at V and 7 bases at J, with 13 bases between the two ends. This CDR3 comprises 14 residues. Germline CDR1 MDHEN, CDR2 SYDVKM. CDR3 in DNA: TGTGCCAGCAGTTTTAATCTGGGCCGCCAGCCCCAGCATTTT. Its translation: CASSFNLGRQPQHF.